Shown below are 26 T cell receptor beta chains from a single sample sequenced in a study of shared T cell receptors in the human thymus. Sequenced by immunoSEQ multiplex PCR; TCRdb stores in-frame clones only, minus some. The data hold hundreds of thousands of clones, with roughly 88% observed a single time. These data also formed part of another study, on human thymus T cells.

Specimen: thymocytes. The origin of the receptors is a boy younger than two with a congenital heart defect.

CDR3 sequence reads: CASSGQAISHNEQFF. CDR3 DNA: TGTGCCAGCAGCGGACAGGCTATTTCCCACAATGAGCAGTTCTTC. This rearrangement joins TRBV9 to TRBJ2-1; possibly TRBD1 for D (6 bases). CDR3 length equals 15 residues. CDR1 SGDLS and CDR2 YYNGEE come from the germline V gene. Between the trimmed V and J ends, which lost 3 bases and 5 bases, there was a span of 15 bases.

The chain combines TRBV7-9 with TRBJ2-1, with 9 bases matching TRBD2. Per the germline V gene, CDR1 is SEHNR and CDR2 is FQNEAQ (reference sequence). CDR3 length equals 17 residues. The V and J ends lost 3 bases and 2 bases, in that order; junction bases with no gene match: 8. CDR3 in DNA: TGTGCCAGCAGCTTGCGACTAGCGGACCGACCCTACAATGAGCAGTTCTTC. Its translation: CASSLRLADRPYNEQFF.

The chain combines TRBV27 with TRBJ2-7; TRBD2 matches at 7 bases. V trimming: 5 bases; J trimming: 5 bases; junction bases outside the gene matches: 9. CDR3 size: 14 residues. Per the germline V gene, CDR1 is MNHEY and CDR2 is SMNVEV (reference sequence). The CDR3 nucleotides are TGTGCCAGCAGTCCGCGGGAGACTAATCACGAGCAGTACTTC. Protein sequence: CASSPRETNHEQYF.

This clone was recorded once. The chain couples TRBV30 to TRBJ2-3; D not certain. Germline V gene sequence: CDR1 GTSNPN, CDR2 SVGIG (reference sequence). The ends were cut back, 7 bases at V and 1 base at J, with 15 bases in the middle. This CDR3 spans 14 amino acids. The DNA of the CDR3 is TGTGCCTTACTTTCCGAATACCGCACAGATACGCAGTATTTT. Its translation: CALLSEYRTDTQYF.

The chain combines TRBV7-9 with TRBJ2-7; D is perhaps TRBD1 (5 bases). CDR3 length equals 15 residues. Trimming took 0 bases from V and 5 from J, leaving 14 bases between them. Germline values: CDR1 SEHNR, CDR2 FQNEAQ (reference sequence). The CDR3 loop is CASSLAVQDFHEQYF. The DNA of the CDR3 is TGTGCCAGCAGCTTAGCTGTACAGGATTTCCACGAGCAGTACTTC. Together with reference TRBV7-9 and TRBJ2-7, the CDR3 gives the full variable domain: DTGVSQNPRHKITKRGQNVTFRCDPISEHNRLYWYRQTLGQGPEFLTYFQNEAQLEKSRLLSDRFSAERPKGSFSTLEIQRTEQGDSAMYLCASSLAVQDFHEQYFGPGTRLTVT.

This clone was picked up one time. The chain combines TRBV29-1 with TRBJ2-1, with TRBD1 matching 12 bases. The trim removed 7 bases at V and 7 bases at J, leaving 5 bases unmatched. The CDR3 extends over 13 amino acids. The V gene's germline CDR1 is SQVTM and CDR2 ANQGSEA. The CDR3 is CSAAGQGANEQFF. The CDR3 nucleotides read TGCAGCGCTGCGGGACAGGGGGCGAATGAGCAGTTCTTC.

The chain is built from TRBV11-2 and TRBJ2-4; the D is unclear. Trimming removed 4 bases from V and 1 base from J, with 11 bases in between. This CDR3 contains 15 residues. The germline gives CDR1 SGHAT, CDR2 FQNNGV. CDR3 in DNA: TGTGCCAGCAGCTCGCGGTCTGTGGCCAAAAACATTCAGTACTTC. Its protein is CASSSRSVAKNIQYF.

The V gene is TRBV11-2, the J gene TRBJ2-1; 8 bases match TRBD2. Looked up from germline, CDR1 is SGHAT and CDR2 is FQNNGV. The ends lost 0 bases at V and 7 bases at J; junction bases unmatched: 5. This CDR3 comprises 15 residues. The chain's CDR3 is CASSLDREGRNEQFF. In DNA form, the CDR3 reads TGTGCCAGCAGCTTAGATCGGGAGGGTCGGAATGAGCAGTTCTTC.

The chain employs TRBV18 and TRBJ2-5; D not resolved. Trimming took off 3 bases at V and 5 bases at J, with 7 bases between the two ends. Germline CDR1 and CDR2: KGHSH and LQKENI. The CDR3 extends over 12 amino acids. This chain's CDR3 is CASSPSLETQYF. The CDR3 nucleotides are TGTGCCAGCTCACCGAGTTTGGAGACCCAGTACTTC.

V usage is TRBV4-1 and J usage is TRBJ2-7; a possible D gene is TRBD2 (6 bases). The CDR3 is 17 amino acids. The V end was cut by 0 bases, the J end by 6 bases, with 21 bases between. Per germline, CDR1 MGHRA and CDR2 YSYEKL. The CDR3 DNA reads TGCGCCAGCAGCCAAGAAATAGGGCCTCTCGGGCGGGGCGAGCAGTACTTC. It codes for CASSQEIGPLGRGEQYF.

The chain uses TRBV23-1 and TRBJ2-7; TRBD1 matches at 8 bases. TRBV23-1 is given ORF status, its function remaining uncertain. CDR3 length: 14 amino acids. J was trimmed by 6 bases and V by 5 bases; bases with no gene match: 9. The CDR3 DNA sequence: TGCGCCAGCAGTTTGGACAGGGCGGGTCGCGAGCAGTACTTC. This translates into CASSLDRAGREQYF.

The chain employs TRBV5-4 and TRBJ2-7; TRBD2 matches at 7 bases. The V and J ends lost 0 bases and 0 bases, in that order; junction bases with no gene match: 3. CDR1 and CDR2 (germline): SGHNT, YYREEE (reference sequence). The CDR3 has 15 amino acids. Written as DNA, the CDR3 is TGTGCCAGCAGCTTGGCCCGCGGGAGCTCCTACGAGCAGTACTTC. This encodes CASSLARGSSYEQYF.

This clone appeared a single time. Other DNA sequences from this sample encode an identical CDR3 as well. The chain recombines TRBV5-1 with TRBJ2-7; D perhaps matches TRBD1 (6 bases). This CDR3 has 13 amino acids. CDR1 is SGHRS, CDR2 YFSETQ, per germline. Trimming stripped 2 bases from V and 2 bases from J, with 8 bases between. The CDR3 bases are TGCGCCAGCAGCTTTGGGGGCACCTACGAGCAGTACTTC. It is translated as CASSFGGTYEQYF.

V usage is TRBV19 and J usage is TRBJ1-1; D call uncertain. The CDR3 is made up of 14 amino acids. Germline values: CDR1 LNHDA, CDR2 SQIVND (reference sequence). V lost 7 bases, J lost 0 bases, and 12 bases lay in between. The CDR3 protein is CASTKDTLNTEAFF. CDR3 DNA sequence: TGTGCCAGTACCAAAGACACATTGAACACTGAAGCTTTCTTT.

This clone has only one observation. The CDR3 region is CASSYDRGISGSSYEQYF. CDR3 DNA sequence: TGTGCCAGCAGCTATGACCGGGGAATTAGCGGGAGCTCCTACGAGCAGTACTTC. J is TRBJ2-7 and V is TRBV11-1; 9 bases map to TRBD2. The CDR3 runs 18 residues. V lost 4 bases, J lost 0 bases, and 13 bases stayed unmatched. Germline V gene data show CDR1 as SGHAT and CDR2 as FQDESV (reference sequence).

The rearrangement uses TRBV7-2 and TRBJ2-5; 8 bases agree with TRBD2. Trimming cost V 4 bases and J 4 bases; bases outside gene matches: 20. This CDR3 is built from 19 residues. Germline lookup yields CDR1 SGHTA and CDR2 FQGNSA. CDR3 protein: CASSSGERQRETRVETQYF. The CDR3 region has the DNA TGTGCCAGCAGCTCAGGGGAGAGACAGCGGGAGACCAGAGTAGAGACCCAGTACTTC.

The DNA for the CDR3 is TGTGCCAGCAGCCCCGAACGGGGGGCATCCGGGGAGCTGTTTTTT. Translating it yields CASSPERGASGELFF. This chain uses TRBV5-6 with TRBJ2-2, with D perhaps matching TRBD2 (7 bases). Germline CDR1 SGHDT, CDR2 YYEEEE. This CDR3 has 15 residues. Between the trimmed V and J ends, which lost 4 bases and 6 bases, there was a span of 16 bases.

This clone was seen a single time. V is TRBV10-1 and J is TRBJ2-7; 9 nucleotides align to TRBD1. This CDR3 region has 14 residues. V trimming: 2 bases; J trimming: 3 bases; junction bases outside the gene matches: 2. Germline CDR1 reads WNHNN; CDR2 reads SYGVQD (reference sequence). CDR3 amino acids: CASSETTGGYEQYF. The CDR3 DNA is TGCGCCAGCAGTGAGACGACAGGGGGCTACGAGCAGTACTTC.

This chain joins TRBV30 and TRBJ1-5; 12 bases are shared with TRBD1. The J segment lost 7 bases and the V segment lost 1 base, leaving 14 bases of the junction unmatched. This CDR3 has 18 amino acids. The germline gives CDR1 GTSNPN, CDR2 SVGIG (reference sequence). The CDR3 DNA reads as TGTGCCTGGAGTGCCAACTTATCCGGGACAGGGGGCGCGCAGCCCCAGCATTTT. This translates into CAWSANLSGTGGAQPQHF. The full variable domain, with the rest looked up from reference TRBV30 and TRBJ1-5, is SQTIHQWPATLVQPVGSPLSLECTVEGTSNPNLYWYRQAAGRGLQLLFYSVGIGQISSEVPQNLSASRPQDRQFILSSKKLLLSDSGFYLCAWSANLSGTGGAQPQHFGDGTRLSIL.

V usage is TRBV28 and J usage is TRBJ1-3; 8 nucleotides match TRBD1. In germline, CDR1 is MDHEN, CDR2 SYDVKM. The CDR3 is 17 residues long. V shed 3 bases, J shed 2 bases, and the junction held 9 bases outside the gene matches. CDR3 sequence reads: CASSFQLMDRAGNTIYF. The CDR3 nucleotides are TGTGCCAGCAGTTTCCAACTTATGGACAGGGCTGGAAACACCATATATTTT.

The chain joins TRBV4-1 to TRBJ2-2; 14 bases line up with TRBD2. Germline V gene data show CDR1 as MGHRA and CDR2 as YSYEKL. Trimming took 4 bases from V and 2 from J; bases not matched to a gene: 6. The CDR3 sequence is 18 residues long. The chain's CDR3 is CASSPRTSGRPNTGELFF. CDR3 DNA: TGCGCCAGCAGCCCCCGGACTAGCGGGAGGCCAAACACCGGGGAGCTGTTTTTT.

The chain has TRBV9 and TRBJ2-1; 14 bases line up with TRBD2. J lost 7 bases, V lost 0 bases, and 6 bases had no gene match. Germline V CDR1 and CDR2: SGDLS, YYNGEE. CDR3 length equals 17 residues. CDR3 residues: CASSVVAGLAGGNEQFF. CDR3 bases: TGTGCCAGCAGCGTAGTAGCCGGACTAGCGGGAGGAAATGAGCAGTTCTTC.

V gene TRBV27 combines with J gene TRBJ2-4, with TRBD1 as a possible D gene (6 bases). The CDR3 has 12 amino acids. The germline V gene encodes CDR1 MNHEY and CDR2 SMNVEV (reference sequence). Trimming took 5 bases from V and 8 from J, leaving 10 bases between them. CDR3 amino acids: CASSNRADIQYF. The DNA of the CDR3 is TGTGCCAGCAGTAACAGGGCCGACATTCAGTACTTC.

This rearrangement joins TRBV6-1 to TRBJ1-1; D gene unclear. Germline loops: CDR1 MNHNS, CDR2 SASEGT. This CDR3 has 12 amino acids. V dropped 7 bases and J dropped 2 bases, with 8 bases sitting between them. CDR3 DNA: TGTGCCAGCATACTTATTAACACTGAAGCTTTCTTT. This sequence encodes CASILINTEAFF.

V usage is TRBV15 and J usage is TRBJ2-1, with 12 positions matching TRBD2. CDR1 and CDR2 (germline): LNHNV, YYDKDF (reference sequence). The CDR3 is 14 residues long. The J segment lost 7 bases and the V segment lost 5 bases, leaving 3 bases of the junction unmatched. The DNA for the CDR3 is TGTGCCACCAGCCCGACTAGCGGGAGAAATGAGCAGTTCTTC. Amino acid sequence: CATSPTSGRNEQFF.

The V gene is TRBV11-3, the J gene TRBJ2-2; 12 bases agree with TRBD2. The CDR3 covers 19 residues. V gave up 7 bases and J gave up 1 base; unmatched junction bases: 13. Looked up from germline, CDR1 is SGHNT and CDR2 is YENEEA. CDR3 region: CASTYSWASGRENTGELFF. The CDR3 DNA is TGTGCCAGCACCTATAGCTGGGCTAGCGGGAGGGAGAACACCGGGGAGCTGTTTTTT.